This T cell receptor (beta chain) originates from a study of blood T cells in healthy people across ages (dated by TCRdb to the mid-2010s). Regarding the research as a whole: Template switching captured roughly one uniquely barcoded TCR beta cDNA molecule per two T cells in model experiments. Using deep sequencing normalized with unique cDNA molecular identifiers, the study measured how TCR beta repertoire diversity changes with age. The donors were divided into four age groups: young (average around 16 years), middle-aged (around 37), aged (approximately 64) and long-lived (about 90). Donors of different ages were randomly distributed across sequencing lanes to avoid experimental bias. Two additional independent replicas of 1 million unique cDNA reads from the same blood draw were analyzed for two donors (one aged 18 to 30 and one aged 80 or older). What the research found in general, with its limitations: As age increased, observed TCR beta diversity per million T cells dropped in a roughly linear way, and a significant reduction was already evident by age roughly 36. Estimates of total diversity based on one million sequenced T cells were regarded as lower bounds and as underestimates. Compared with the aged group, the long-lived group had more naive CD4+ T cells, fewer expanded clones and increased TCR diversity, a pattern suggesting age selection. Since profiling was done on bulk unsorted PBMCs, naive and antigen-experienced compartments could not be conclusively compared. The percentage of naive T cells measured by flow cytometry correlated strongly with observed TCR beta diversity. Because the CMV infection status of the donors was unknown, age-related changes in expanded clonotypes may potentially have been confounded.

Remarks on this clonotype: Its antigen has not been determined. Base qualities are missing; no much larger clone stands one base away.

Systemically healthy Caucasian individuals from Russia, approximately 39 in total and aged roughly 6 to 100 years, were included as donors. Each donor gave about 11 milliliters of peripheral blood, drawn into EDTA-treated Vacutainer tubes. PBMCs were isolated by Ficoll-Paque density-gradient centrifugation, with at least 6 million obtained per sample. Total RNA, at least 5.5 micrograms per sample, was extracted from PBMCs with Trizol reagent. Naive CD45RAhigh/CD27high T cell percentages were measured by flow cytometry on a PBMC aliquot from every donor. The library was built by means of 5' RACE. Sequenced on an Illumina HiSeq 2500. A second PCR of roughly 6 to 11 cycles was performed with a sample-barcoded 5' primer and a J-beta primer mix. A template-switch 5' adaptor carrying 12 random nucleotides introduced a unique molecular identifier onto each TCR beta cDNA molecule. Each sample yielded at least 3 million CDR3-containing paired-end reads. First-strand cDNA was synthesized from all RNA with the Mint cDNA synthesis kit, primed by a TRBC-specific oligonucleotide. After uracil-DNA glycosylase treatment, a first 18-cycle PCR used universal primers M1SS and BC2_uni_R on all cDNA. On the study's bioinformatics: For normalization, 1 million high-quality reads were randomly selected from each sample, with every read carrying a distinct molecular identifier. Instead of being binned into consensus sequences, reads with shared molecular identifiers were discarded. MiTCR, set to a Q25 quality threshold and the strictest error-elimination algorithm, was used for CDR3 identification, clonotype clustering and error correction. A nonparametric unseen species model using Euler transformation provided a lower-bound estimate of total TCR beta diversity. Starting from the raw public reads, TCRdb applied fastp trimming at Q25, assembled clones with MiXCR and retained in-frame beta chains. Identical CDR3 proteins give one entry, which carries the most common genes and DNA. TCRdb's processing, not the authors', yielded these V and J calls. Within this sample are 1.5 million or so distinct CDR3 sequences, with roughly 40% of them counted one time only. Jointly, the top ten make up under 8% of the sample.

The junction shows trimming of 3 bases on V and 1 base on J, and the gene matches do not reach 20 bases of it. The CDR3, cysteine through phenylalanine, is 21 amino acids long. The kept DNA is CDR3 alone, 63 bases in frame from the first base. The receptor's source is a woman between 18 and 30 years old in good health. Sequencing was performed on blood. The V gene is TRBV12-3 or TRBV12-4 and the J gene is TRBJ2-3, and TRBD1 aligns with 9 junction nucleotides. The bases are TGTGCCAGCAGTTTCCCCCAGTTCTGGGGACAGGGATGGAGGGGCACAGATACGCAGTATTTT. The resulting protein is CASSFPQFWGQGWRGTDTQYF.